The T cell receptor beta chain described here comes from a study of CD8 T cells in ankylosing spondylitis. TCRdb re-analysed the 5' RACE reads in MiXCR, keeping a single row per CDR3 protein. The sample comprises 150,000 to 200,000 distinct CDR3 sequences, approximately 12% of which are singletons, and around 10% rests with the top ten. General observations from the study: Reportedly, matched ankylosing spondylitis synovial fluid was significantly enriched for disease-linked clones.

This clonotype has ten or more counts. Its antigen is as yet unknown. Material for sequencing was blood, either unsorted or a sorted T cell fraction (not recorded which). This receptor was taken from a female donor with ankylosing spondylitis or in good health (not recorded which).

The CDR3 is CASSSMGQGRALHF. CDR3 sequence (DNA): TGTGCCAGCAGTTCGATGGGACAGGGGAGGGCCCTCCACTTT. This rearrangement joins TRBV28 to TRBJ1-6, with 10 bases matching TRBD1. The CDR3 has 14 residues. CDR1 and CDR2 from the germline V gene are MDHEN and SYDVKM. J lost 14 bases, V lost 4 bases, and 8 bases had no gene match.